This T cell receptor (beta chain) is drawn from a study of blood T cell repertoires in COVID-19. How the authors handled the data: Amplification of reference gene primers provided the estimated nucleated cell counts. Some clones are missing from TCRdb's copy, which holds only in-frame ones; the method was immunoSEQ multiplex PCR. D and trimming were read from the DNA, whereas the V and J calls and clone size are those reported in that table. The sample includes some 150,000 clones, around 80% of them seen just once. Per germline, CDR1 MDHEN and CDR2 SYDVKM. The junction had 4 bases not matched to a gene; V was cut back by 6 bases and J by 5 bases. This CDR3 comprises 14 residues.

The rearrangement uses TRBV28 and TRBJ2-2, with 9 bases fitting TRBD1. The sequence came from a woman aged 45-65 years with acute or convalescent COVID-19. Sample: peripheral blood. The CDR3 nucleotides are TGTGCCAGCAGGGGACAGGGACGGACCGGGGAGCTGTTTTTT. Amino acids: CASRGQGRTGELFF. Complete variable domain (other parts from reference TRBV28 and TRBJ2-2): DVKVTQSSRYLVKRTGEKVFLECVQDMDHENMFWYRQDPGLGLRLIYFSYDVKMKEKGDIPEGYSVSREKKERFSLILESASTNQTSMYLCASRGQGRTGELFFGEGSRLTVL.